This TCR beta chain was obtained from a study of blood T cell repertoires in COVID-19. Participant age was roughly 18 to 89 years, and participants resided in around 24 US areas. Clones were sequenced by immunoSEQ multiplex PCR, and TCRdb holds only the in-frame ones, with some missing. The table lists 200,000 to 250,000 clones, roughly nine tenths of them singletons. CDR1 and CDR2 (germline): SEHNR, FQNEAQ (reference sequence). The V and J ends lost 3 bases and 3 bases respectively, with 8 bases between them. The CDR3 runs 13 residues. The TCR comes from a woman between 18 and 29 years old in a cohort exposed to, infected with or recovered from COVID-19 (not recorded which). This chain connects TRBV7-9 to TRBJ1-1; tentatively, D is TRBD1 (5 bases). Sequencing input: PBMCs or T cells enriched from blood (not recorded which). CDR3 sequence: CASSFGGDTEAFF. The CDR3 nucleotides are TGTGCCAGCAGCTTTGGAGGGGACACTGAAGCTTTCTTT.